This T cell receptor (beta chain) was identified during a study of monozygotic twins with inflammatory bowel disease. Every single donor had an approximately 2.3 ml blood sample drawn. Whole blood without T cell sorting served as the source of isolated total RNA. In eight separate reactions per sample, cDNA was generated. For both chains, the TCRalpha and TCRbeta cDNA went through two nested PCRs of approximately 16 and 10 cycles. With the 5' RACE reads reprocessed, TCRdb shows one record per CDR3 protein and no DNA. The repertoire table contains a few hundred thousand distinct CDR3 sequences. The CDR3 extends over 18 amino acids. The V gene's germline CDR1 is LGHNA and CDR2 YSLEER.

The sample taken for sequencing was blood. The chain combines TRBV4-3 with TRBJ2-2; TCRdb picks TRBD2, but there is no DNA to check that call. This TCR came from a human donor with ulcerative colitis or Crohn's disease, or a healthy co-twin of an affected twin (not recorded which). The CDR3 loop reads CASSQSTSGGSRTGELFF.